The clone carrying this TCR beta chain was detected only once. Its antigen is undetermined. These data belong to a study of tumor and adjacent non-tumor tissue in lung cancer. Whole-study results and caveats: Compared with tumor, normal lung showed significantly lower TCR diversity. Shorter survival was associated with higher TCR diversity in tumors.

This CDR3 contains 13 residues. V was pared by 6 bases and J by 0 bases, with 8 bases between. RNA was extracted from bulk tissue without any cell sorting. This non-tumor lung sample came from over 3 cm beyond the tumor edge. TCRbeta libraries were built with three rounds of nested PCR, modified from ARM-PCR. TCRdb processed the multiplex PCR reads anew with MiXCR; each CDR3 protein has one entry. This table has 90,000 to 100,000 distinct CDR3 sequences, roughly 78% appearing once. The chain employs TRBV12-3 or TRBV12-4 and TRBJ1-1; D unclear. The TCR originated in a man aged 60 to 75 with small cell lung cancer. Sequenced: distant non-tumor lung tissue. The CDR3 sequence is CASSWMLNTEAFF. The CDR3 DNA sequence: TGTGCCAGCAGCTGGATGCTGAACACTGAAGCTTTCTTT.